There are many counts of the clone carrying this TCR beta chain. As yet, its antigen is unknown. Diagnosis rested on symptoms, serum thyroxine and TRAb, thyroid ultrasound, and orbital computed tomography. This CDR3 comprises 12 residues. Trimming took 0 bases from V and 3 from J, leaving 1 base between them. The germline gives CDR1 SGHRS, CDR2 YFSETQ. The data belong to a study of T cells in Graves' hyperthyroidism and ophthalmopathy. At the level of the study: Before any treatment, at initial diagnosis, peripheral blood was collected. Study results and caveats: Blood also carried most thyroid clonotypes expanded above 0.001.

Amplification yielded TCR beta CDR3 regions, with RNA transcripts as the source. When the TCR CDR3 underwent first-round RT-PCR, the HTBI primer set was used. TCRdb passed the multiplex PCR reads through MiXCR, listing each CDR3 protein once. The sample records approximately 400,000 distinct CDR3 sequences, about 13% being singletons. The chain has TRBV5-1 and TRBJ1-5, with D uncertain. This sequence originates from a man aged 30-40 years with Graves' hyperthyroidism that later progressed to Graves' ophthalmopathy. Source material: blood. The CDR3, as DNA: TGCGCCAGCAGCTTGGTCAATCAGCCCCAGCATTTT. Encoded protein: CASSLVNQPQHF.